This TCR beta chain was recovered during a study of T cell clones after liver transplantation. Study-wide context: Graft-donor-reactive sequences were compared with third-party-reactive TCRbeta sequences from pre-transplant mixed lymphocyte reactions.

TCRdb keeps only in-frame clones here, not all; method: immunoSEQ multiplex PCR. The data show more than 95,000 clones, approximately 85% seen once. The CDR3 length is 14 residues. In germline, CDR1 is MNHEY, CDR2 SVGAGI. Trimming pared 5 bases from V and 10 bases from J, leaving 20 bases between. The receptor was isolated from a human donor who received a liver transplant. Here the sequenced sample was CD4+ T cells from blood, taken before liver transplant. The chain combines TRBV6-5 with TRBJ1-1; weak D call: TRBD1 (6 bases). CDR3 DNA: TGTGCCAGCAGTCGGACAAGGGGGATCGGGGGAGCTTTCTTT. Residues: CASSRTRGIGGAFF.